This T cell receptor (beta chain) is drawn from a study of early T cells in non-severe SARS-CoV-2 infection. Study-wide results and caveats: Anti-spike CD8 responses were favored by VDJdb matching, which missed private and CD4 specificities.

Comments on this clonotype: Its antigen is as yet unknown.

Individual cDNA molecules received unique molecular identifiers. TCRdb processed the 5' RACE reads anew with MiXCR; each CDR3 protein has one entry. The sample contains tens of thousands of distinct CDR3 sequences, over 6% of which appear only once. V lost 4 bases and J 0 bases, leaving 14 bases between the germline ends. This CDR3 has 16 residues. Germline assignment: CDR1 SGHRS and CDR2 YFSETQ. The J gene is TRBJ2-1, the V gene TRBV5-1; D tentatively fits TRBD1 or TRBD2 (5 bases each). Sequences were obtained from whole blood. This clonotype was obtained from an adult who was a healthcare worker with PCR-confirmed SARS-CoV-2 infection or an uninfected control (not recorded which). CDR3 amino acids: CASSPRGTSSYNEQFF. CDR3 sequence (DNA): TGCGCCAGCAGCCCGAGGGGCACGAGCTCCTACAATGAGCAGTTCTTC.